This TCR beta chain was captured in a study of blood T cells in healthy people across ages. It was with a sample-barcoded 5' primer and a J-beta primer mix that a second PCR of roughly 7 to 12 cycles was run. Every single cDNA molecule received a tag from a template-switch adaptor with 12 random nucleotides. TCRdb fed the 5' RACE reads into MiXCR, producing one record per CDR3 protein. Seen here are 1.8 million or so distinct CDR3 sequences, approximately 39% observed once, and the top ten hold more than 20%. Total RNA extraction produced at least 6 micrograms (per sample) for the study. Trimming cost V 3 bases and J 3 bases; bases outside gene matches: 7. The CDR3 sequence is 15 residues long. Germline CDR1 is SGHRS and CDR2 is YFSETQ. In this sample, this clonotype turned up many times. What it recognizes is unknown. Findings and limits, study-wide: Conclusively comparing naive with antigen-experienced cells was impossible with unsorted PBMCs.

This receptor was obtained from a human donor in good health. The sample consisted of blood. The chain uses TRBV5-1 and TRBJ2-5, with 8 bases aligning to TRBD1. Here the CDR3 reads CASSSIGTGEETQYF. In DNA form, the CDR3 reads TGCGCCAGCAGCTCAATCGGGACAGGAGAAGAGACCCAGTACTTC.